This T cell receptor beta chain is from a study of T cell responses to AZD1222 COVID-19 vaccine. Study-wide results and caveats: Just six AZD1222 recipients were seropositive at baseline. Spike-wide vaccine-associated CD4 TCRs dominated at 160-218 and 743-854. The donor group comprised mostly white British people and more females; the analysis possibly underestimated clonal diversity. Reports indicate that nearly half of spike-specific TCRs are directed at unmutated variant regions.

Method: immunoSEQ multiplex PCR; TCRdb's copy keeps in-frame clones and lacks some. This sample yields roughly 180,000 clones, of which more than 75% are seen a single time; 2.5% to 3% belongs to the top ten. V shed 7 bases, J shed 4 bases, and the junction held 4 bases outside the gene matches. The CDR3 is made up of 12 amino acids. Germline V gene sequence: CDR1 SQVTM, CDR2 ANQGSEA. To note about this clone: Its antigen remains unidentified.

Specimen: peripheral blood, collected on day 0 of MenACWY control vaccination. J is TRBJ2-7 and V is TRBV29-1; TRBD1 matches at 10 bases. The receptor was isolated from an adult in good health. The CDR3 spells CSGGTGDYEQYF. CDR3 nucleotide sequence: TGCAGCGGCGGGACAGGGGATTACGAGCAGTACTTC.